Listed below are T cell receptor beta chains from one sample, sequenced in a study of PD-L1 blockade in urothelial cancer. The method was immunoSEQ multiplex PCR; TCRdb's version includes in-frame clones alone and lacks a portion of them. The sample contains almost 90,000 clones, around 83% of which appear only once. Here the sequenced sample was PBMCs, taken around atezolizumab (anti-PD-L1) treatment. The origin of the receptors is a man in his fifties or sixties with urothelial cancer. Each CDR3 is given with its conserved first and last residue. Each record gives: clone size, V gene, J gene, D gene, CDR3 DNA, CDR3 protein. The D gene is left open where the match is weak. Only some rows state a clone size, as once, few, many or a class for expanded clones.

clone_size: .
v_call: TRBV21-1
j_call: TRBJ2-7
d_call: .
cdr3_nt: TGTGCCAGCAGCTCGCAGGGTTACAGCTCCTACGAGCAGTACTTC
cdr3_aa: CASSSQGYSSYEQYF

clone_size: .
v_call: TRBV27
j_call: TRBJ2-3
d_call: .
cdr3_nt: TGTGCCAGCAGTCCTATGAAGACTAGACTCACAGATACGCAGTATTTT
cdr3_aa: CASSPMKTRLTDTQYF

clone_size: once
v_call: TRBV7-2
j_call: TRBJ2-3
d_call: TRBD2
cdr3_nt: TGTGCCAGCAGCCGTAGCGGGGGGGTAACAGATACGCAGTATTTT
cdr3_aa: CASSRSGGVTDTQYF

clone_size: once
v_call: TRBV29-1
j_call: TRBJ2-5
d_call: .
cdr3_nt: TGCAGCGTTGAAAGGGGGACTATCCAAGAGACCCAGTACTTC
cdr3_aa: CSVERGTIQETQYF

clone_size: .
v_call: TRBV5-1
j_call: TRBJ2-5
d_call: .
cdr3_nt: TGCGCCAGCAGCTTGGTTTCCAGGCCAGGAGAGACCCAGTACTTC
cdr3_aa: CASSLVSRPGETQYF

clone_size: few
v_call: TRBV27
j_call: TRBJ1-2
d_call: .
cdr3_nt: TGTGCCAGCAGACCTGGGACATCAGATGGCTACACCTTC
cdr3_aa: CASRPGTSDGYTF

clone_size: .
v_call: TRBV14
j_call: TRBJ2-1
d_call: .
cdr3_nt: TGTGCCAGCAGCCGCCAGTCCTACAATGAGCAGTTCTTC
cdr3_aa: CASSRQSYNEQFF

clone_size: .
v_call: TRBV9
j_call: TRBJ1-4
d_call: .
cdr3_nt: TGTGCCAGCAGCGTATCAGGGCCGGGTGAAAAACTGTTTTTT
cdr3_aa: CASSVSGPGEKLFF

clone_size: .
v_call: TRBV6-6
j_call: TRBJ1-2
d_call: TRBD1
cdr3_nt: TGTGCCAGCAGATACGGACAGGGGAACTATGGCTACACCTTC
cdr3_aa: CASRYGQGNYGYTF

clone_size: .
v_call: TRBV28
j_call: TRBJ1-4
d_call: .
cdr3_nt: TGTGCCAGCAGAAGTAGTAATGAAAAACTGTTTTTT
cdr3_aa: CASRSSNEKLFF

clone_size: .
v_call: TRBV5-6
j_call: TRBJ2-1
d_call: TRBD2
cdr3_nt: TGTGCCAGCAGCTTTTCTCGGGGGGTCGATGAGCAGTTCTTC
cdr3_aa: CASSFSRGVDEQFF

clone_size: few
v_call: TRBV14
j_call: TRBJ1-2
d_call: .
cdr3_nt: TGTGCCAGCAGCCGCGCGGGGGAACTCTATGGCTACACCTTC
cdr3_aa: CASSRAGELYGYTF

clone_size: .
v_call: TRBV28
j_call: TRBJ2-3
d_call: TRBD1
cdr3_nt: TGTGCCAGCAGCTTGGACAGGGGGACTGTCGCGCACACAGATACGCAGTATTTT
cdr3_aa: CASSLDRGTVAHTDTQYF

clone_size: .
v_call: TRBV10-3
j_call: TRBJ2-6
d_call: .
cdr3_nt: TGTGCCATCAGTGGCGGGATCTCTGGGGCCAACGTCCTGACTTTC
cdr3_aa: CAISGGISGANVLTF

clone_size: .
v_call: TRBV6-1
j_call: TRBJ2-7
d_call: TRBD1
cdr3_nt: TGTGCCAGCAGTGTGACAGGGCCCTACGAGCAGTACTTC
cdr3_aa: CASSVTGPYEQYF

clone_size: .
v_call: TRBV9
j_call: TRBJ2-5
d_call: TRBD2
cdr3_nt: TGTGCCAGCAGCAGGACTAGCGGAGGAAGGGGGACCCAGTACTTC
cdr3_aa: CASSRTSGGRGTQYF

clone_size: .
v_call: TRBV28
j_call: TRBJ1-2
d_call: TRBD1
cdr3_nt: TGTGCCAGCAGTTTTCCCCCGGCAGGGGGCAACTATGGCTACACCTTC
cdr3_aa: CASSFPPAGGNYGYTF